The sequence of this T cell receptor (beta chain) was determined in a study of blood T cell repertoires in COVID-19. Recovery meant two consecutive negative NP/OP PCR tests, professional clearance, or resolved symptoms. Trimming stripped 4 bases from V and 7 bases from J, with 20 bases between. CDR3 length: 16 residues. Germline values: CDR1 SGHNT, CDR2 YYREEE (reference sequence). How the authors handled the data: From reference gene primer amplification, estimates of nucleated cell counts were derived. Repertoires were generated with immunoSEQ multiplex PCR, while TCRdb's copy carries only in-frame clones and drops some. D and trimming were read from the DNA, whereas the V and J calls and clone size are those reported in that table. This table has 150,000 to 200,000 clones, approximately 87% appearing once.

Sequenced input: PBMCs or T cells enriched from blood (not recorded which). The receptor was isolated from a woman between 50 and 59 years old who had recovered from COVID-19. This chain links TRBV5-4 with TRBJ1-4, with unresolved D. The CDR3: CASSLPAGSSGEKLFF. The CDR3 region has the DNA TGTGCCAGCAGCCTACCCGCTGGGTCGTCGGGTGAAAAACTGTTTTTT. The full variable domain, its missing parts supplied by reference TRBV5-4 and TRBJ1-4, is ETGVTQSPTHLIKTRGQQVTLRCSSQSGHNTVSWYQQALGQGPQFIFQYYREEENGRGNFPPRFSGLQFPNYSSELNVNALELDDSALYLCASSLPAGSSGEKLFFGSGTQLSVL.